This TCR beta chain derives from a study of T cells in Graves' hyperthyroidism and ophthalmopathy. This clonotype was detected many times. The study enrolled patients aged 18 to 65 with newly diagnosed hyperthyroidism of under 2 months' duration. Uncontrolled infection, other autoimmune disease, pregnancy or lactation disqualified patients from enrolment. Diagnostic assessment was based on clinical symptoms, serum thyroxine and TRAb, thyroid ultrasound and orbital computed tomography. Sample collection date corresponds to first hyperthyroidism diagnosis, prior to any ophthalmopathy symptoms. RNA transcripts were the template for amplifying TCR beta CDR3 regions. TCR CDR3 regions were first amplified by RT-PCR with HTBI primers. Each CDR3 protein is one row after TCRdb ran MiXCR on the multiplex PCR reads. The sample holds under 300,000 distinct CDR3 sequences, less than 30% seen once. The CDR3 is 17 amino acids. J was trimmed by 1 base and V by 0 bases; bases with no gene match: 7. The germline gives CDR1 MNHEY, CDR2 SVGAGI.

This receptor was obtained from a man in his forties with Graves' hyperthyroidism that later progressed to Graves' ophthalmopathy. The chain recombines TRBV6-5 with TRBJ1-1, with 8 bases fitting TRBD1. The sequenced sample consisted of blood. The CDR3 DNA sequence: TGTGCCAGCAGTTACTCGATCGGCCAGGGGGCGAACACTGAAGCTTTCTTT. As protein: CASSYSIGQGANTEAFF.